This T cell receptor beta chain was captured by sequencing in a study of blood T cell repertoires in COVID-19. CDR1 and CDR2 (germline): KGHDR, SFDVKD. The junction had 10 bases not matched to a gene; V was cut back by 4 bases and J by 1 base. This CDR3 has 17 amino acids. Method: immunoSEQ multiplex PCR; TCRdb's copy keeps in-frame clones and lacks some. The sample gives a few hundred thousand clones, less than 90% of which show up once; under 5.5% is in the top ten. Input material: peripheral blood. The TCR sequence derives from a man between 60 and 70 years old who had recovered from COVID-19. V is TRBV24-1 and J is TRBJ1-1; TRBD1 aligns across 8 bases. The CDR3, as DNA: TGTGCCACCAGTGAAGCGGGGACAGGAAAAAAGAACACTGAAGCTTTCTTT. This translates into CATSEAGTGKKNTEAFF.